The 2 T cell receptor beta chains given below trace back to one sample, sequenced in a study of beta chain features in type 1 diabetes. Study-wide results and limits: Shortening of TCRB CDR3s, moderate but significant, appeared in all four CD4+ subsets of Type 1 diabetes patients.

The sequenced template was cDNA made from the entire isolated RNA. Sequencing used immunoSEQ multiplex PCR; TCRdb keeps in-frame clones, though not all of them. Of some 150,000 clones listed, roughly 10% are singletons. Their specific antigens are unknown. Sequenced sample: central memory CD4+ T cells from blood. Receptors originate from a woman under 40 with type 1 diabetes.

This clone appeared a few times. This rearrangement joins TRBV19 to TRBJ2-7; TRBD2 matches 10 bases. CDR1 and CDR2 (germline): LNHDA, SQIVND (reference sequence). The junction had 18 bases not matched to a gene; V was cut back by 5 bases and J by 2 bases. The CDR3 sequence is 19 residues long. The CDR3 DNA is TGTGCCAGTAGTGTTTCCGGTGGAGCTAGCGGGAGTAACCCCTACGAGCAGTACTTC. Encoded protein: CASSVSGGASGSNPYEQYF.

The table lists this clone with a few counts. Other nucleotide sequences in the sample specify the same CDR3. The J gene is TRBJ2-5, the V gene TRBV7-6; no firm D call. V gave up 5 bases and J gave up 2 bases, with 3 bases separating them. CDR3 length equals 11 residues. In germline, CDR1 is SGHVS, CDR2 FNYEAQ. Here the CDR3 DNA reads TGTGCCAGCAGCCCTCAAGAGACCCAGTACTTC. It codes for CASSPQETQYF.